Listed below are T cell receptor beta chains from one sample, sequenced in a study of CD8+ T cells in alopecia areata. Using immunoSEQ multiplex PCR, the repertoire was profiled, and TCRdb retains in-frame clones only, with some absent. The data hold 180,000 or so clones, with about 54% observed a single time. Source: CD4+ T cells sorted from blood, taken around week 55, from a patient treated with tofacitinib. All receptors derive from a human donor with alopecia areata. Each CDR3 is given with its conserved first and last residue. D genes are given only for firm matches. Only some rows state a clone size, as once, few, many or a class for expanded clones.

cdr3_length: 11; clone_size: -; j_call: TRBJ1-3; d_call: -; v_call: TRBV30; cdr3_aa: CAWGIGNTIYF; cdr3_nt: TGTGCCTGGGGAATTGGAAACACCATATATTTT
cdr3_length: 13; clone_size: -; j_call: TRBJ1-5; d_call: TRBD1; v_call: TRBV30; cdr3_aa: CAWKGQPNQPQHF; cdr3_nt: TGTGCCTGGAAGGGACAGCCCAATCAGCCCCAGCATTTT
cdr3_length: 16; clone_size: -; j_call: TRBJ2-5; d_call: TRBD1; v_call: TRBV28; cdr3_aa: CASTRPGQGEGETQYF; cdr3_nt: TGTGCCAGCACCCGGCCCGGACAGGGGGAAGGAGAGACCCAGTACTTC
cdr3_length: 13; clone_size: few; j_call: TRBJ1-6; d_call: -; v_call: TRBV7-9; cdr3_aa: CASTGGFNSPLHF; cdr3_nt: TGTGCCAGCACGGGGGGGTTTAATTCACCCCTCCACTTT
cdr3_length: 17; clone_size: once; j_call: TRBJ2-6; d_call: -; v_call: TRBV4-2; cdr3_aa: CASSQALKGSGANVLTF; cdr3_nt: TGTGCCAGCAGCCAAGCTTTAAAAGGCTCTGGGGCCAACGTCCTGACTTTC
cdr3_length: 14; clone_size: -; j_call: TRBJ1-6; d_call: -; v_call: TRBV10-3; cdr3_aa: CASSYSTGYSPLHF; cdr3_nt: TGTGCCAGCAGTTATAGTACAGGGTATTCACCCCTCCACTTT
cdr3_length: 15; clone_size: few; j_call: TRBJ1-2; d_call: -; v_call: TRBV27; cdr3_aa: CASSLSLRGTYGYTF; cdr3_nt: TGTGCCAGCAGTTTATCGCTCAGGGGAACTTATGGCTACACCTTC
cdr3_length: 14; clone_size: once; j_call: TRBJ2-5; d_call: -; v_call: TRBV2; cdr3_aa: CASRQQEFQETQYF; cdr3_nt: TGTGCCAGCAGGCAACAGGAGTTTCAAGAGACCCAGTACTTC
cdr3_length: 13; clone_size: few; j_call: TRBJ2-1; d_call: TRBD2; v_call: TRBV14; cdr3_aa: CASSPSGGGEQFF; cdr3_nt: TGTGCCAGCAGCCCCTCCGGGGGGGGTGAGCAGTTCTTC
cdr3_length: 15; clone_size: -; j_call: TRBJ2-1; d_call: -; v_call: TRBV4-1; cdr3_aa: CASSQLRHLGNEQFF; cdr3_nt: TGCGCCAGCAGCCAATTACGTCACCTCGGCAATGAGCAGTTCTTC
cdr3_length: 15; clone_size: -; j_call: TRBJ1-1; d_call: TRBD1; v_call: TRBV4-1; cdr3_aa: CASSQDQGGRTEAFF; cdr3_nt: TGCGCCAGCAGCCAAGATCAAGGGGGCCGTACTGAAGCTTTCTTT
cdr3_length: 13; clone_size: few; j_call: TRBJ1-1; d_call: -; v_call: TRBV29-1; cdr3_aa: CSVEASRDTEAFF; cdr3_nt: TGCAGCGTTGAAGCTTCCCGGGACACTGAAGCTTTCTTT
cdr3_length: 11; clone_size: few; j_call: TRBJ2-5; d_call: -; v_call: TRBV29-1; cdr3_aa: CSVAGEETQYF; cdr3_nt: TGCAGCGTGGCCGGGGAAGAGACCCAGTACTTC
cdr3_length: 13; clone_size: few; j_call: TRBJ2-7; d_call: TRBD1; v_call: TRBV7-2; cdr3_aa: CASSLGDRGEQYF; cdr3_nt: TGTGCCAGCAGCTTAGGTGACAGGGGCGAGCAGTACTTC
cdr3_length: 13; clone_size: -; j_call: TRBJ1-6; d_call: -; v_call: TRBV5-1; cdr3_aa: CASRRDGNSPLHF; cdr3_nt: TGCGCCAGCCGCCGGGACGGTAATTCACCCCTCCACTTT
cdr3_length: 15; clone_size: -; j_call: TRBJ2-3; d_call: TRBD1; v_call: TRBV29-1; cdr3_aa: CSVPQTGGRTDTQYF; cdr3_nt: TGCAGCGTTCCTCAAACAGGGGGTCGCACAGATACGCAGTATTTT
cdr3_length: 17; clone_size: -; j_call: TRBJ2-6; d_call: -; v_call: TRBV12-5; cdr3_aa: CASGRQQGATGANVLTF; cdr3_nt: TGTGCTAGTGGCCGGCAACAGGGAGCGACGGGGGCCAACGTCCTGACTTTC
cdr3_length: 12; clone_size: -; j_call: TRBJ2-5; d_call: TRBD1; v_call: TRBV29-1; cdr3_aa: CSLRQGGETQYF; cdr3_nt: TGCAGCCTTAGACAGGGTGGAGAGACCCAGTACTTC
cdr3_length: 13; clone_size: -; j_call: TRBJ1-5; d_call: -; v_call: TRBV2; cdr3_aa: CASRAGLTQPQHF; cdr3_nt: TGTGCCAGCAGAGCAGGGTTGACTCAGCCCCAGCATTTT
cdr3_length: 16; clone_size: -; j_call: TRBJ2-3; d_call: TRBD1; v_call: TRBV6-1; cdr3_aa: CASSEASGGSTDTQYF; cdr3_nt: TGTGCCAGCAGTGAAGCTTCAGGGGGCAGCACAGATACGCAGTATTTT
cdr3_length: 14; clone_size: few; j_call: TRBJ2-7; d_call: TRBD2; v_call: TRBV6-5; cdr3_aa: CASSREGGSYEQYF; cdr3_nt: TGTGCCAGCAGTCGGGAGGGAGGGTCCTACGAGCAGTACTTC
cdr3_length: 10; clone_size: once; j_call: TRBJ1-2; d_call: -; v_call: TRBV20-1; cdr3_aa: CSARQDGYTF; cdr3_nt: TGCAGTGCTAGACAGGATGGCTACACCTTC
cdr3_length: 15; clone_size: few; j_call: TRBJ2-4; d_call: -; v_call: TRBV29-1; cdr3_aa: CSVLEPTLAKNIQYF; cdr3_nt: TGCAGCGTTTTGGAACCGACGCTAGCCAAAAACATTCAGTACTTC
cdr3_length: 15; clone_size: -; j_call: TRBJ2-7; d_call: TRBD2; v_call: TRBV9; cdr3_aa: CASSSTGGLAYEQYF; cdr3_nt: TGTGCCAGCAGCTCCACGGGAGGGCTTGCCTACGAGCAGTACTTC
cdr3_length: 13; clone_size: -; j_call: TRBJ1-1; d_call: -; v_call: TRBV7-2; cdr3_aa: CASSLGSRTEAFF; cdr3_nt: TGTGCCAGCAGCTTAGGCTCCCGGACTGAAGCTTTCTTT
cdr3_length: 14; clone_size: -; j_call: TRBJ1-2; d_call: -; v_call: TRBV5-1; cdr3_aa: CASSPSGRHYGYTF; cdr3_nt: TGCGCCAGCAGTCCGTCAGGGAGGCACTATGGCTACACCTTC
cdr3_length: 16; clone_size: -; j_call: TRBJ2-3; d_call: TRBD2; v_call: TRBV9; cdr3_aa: CASSAGLAGMADTQYF; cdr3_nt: TGTGCCAGCAGCGCCGGACTAGCGGGGATGGCAGATACGCAGTATTTT
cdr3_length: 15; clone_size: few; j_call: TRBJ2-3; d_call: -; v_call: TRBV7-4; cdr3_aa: CASSLSRTSTDTQYF; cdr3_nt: TGTGCCAGCAGCTTAAGTCGGACTAGCACAGATACGCAGTATTTT
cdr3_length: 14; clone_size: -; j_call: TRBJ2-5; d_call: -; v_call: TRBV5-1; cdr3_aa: CASSLQGFGETQYF; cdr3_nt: TGCGCCAGCAGCTTGCAGGGGTTCGGAGAGACCCAGTACTTC
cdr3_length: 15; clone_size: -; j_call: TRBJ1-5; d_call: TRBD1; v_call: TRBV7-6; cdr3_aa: CASSSETGVNQPQHF; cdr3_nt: TGTGCCAGCAGCTCCGAGACAGGGGTGAATCAGCCCCAGCATTTT
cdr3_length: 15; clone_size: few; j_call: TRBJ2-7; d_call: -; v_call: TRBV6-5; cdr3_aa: CASSYNRAGRYEQYF; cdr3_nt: TGTGCCAGCAGTTACAACCGGGCTGGGCGGTACGAGCAGTACTTC
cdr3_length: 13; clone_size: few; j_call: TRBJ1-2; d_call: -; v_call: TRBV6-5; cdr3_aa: CASSVQGGSGYTF; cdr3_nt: TGTGCCAGCAGCGTACAGGGAGGCTCTGGCTACACCTTC
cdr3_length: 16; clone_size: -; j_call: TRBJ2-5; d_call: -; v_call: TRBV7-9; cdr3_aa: CASSPAGPGSVETQYF; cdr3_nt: TGTGCCAGCAGCCCTGCTGGTCCAGGGTCGGTCGAGACCCAGTACTTC
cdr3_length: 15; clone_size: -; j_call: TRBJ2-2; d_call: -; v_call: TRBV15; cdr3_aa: CATSRDGDHTGELFF; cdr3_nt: TGTGCCACCAGCAGAGACGGGGACCACACCGGGGAGCTGTTTTTT
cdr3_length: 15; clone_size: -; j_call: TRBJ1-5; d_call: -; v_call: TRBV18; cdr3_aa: CASSPMAGRDQPQHF; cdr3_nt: TGTGCCAGCTCACCAATGGCAGGGCGCGATCAGCCCCAGCATTTT
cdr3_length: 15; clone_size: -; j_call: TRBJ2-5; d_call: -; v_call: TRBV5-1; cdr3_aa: CASSFGGGAQETQYF; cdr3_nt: TGCGCCAGCAGCTTTGGAGGGGGGGCCCAAGAGACCCAGTACTTC